This T cell receptor (beta chain) was profiled in a study of OX40 agonist ivuxolimab in advanced cancers. Study information: The treatment was a fully human IgG2 OX40 agonist, ivuxolimab.

Overall study results and limits: CD8+ T cells were the subset that, on average, had more expanded clones than CD4+.

TCRdb's table, derived via immunoSEQ multiplex PCR, lists solely in-frame clones and lacks some. The sample holds 24,000 or so clones; around 83% are singletons and the top ten take around 16%. With 5 bases clipped from V and 7 bases from J, the junction kept 8 bases outside the gene matches. The CDR3 contains 17 residues. Germline-derived CDR1 and CDR2 are SGHAT and FQDESV (reference sequence). For this clone: Its antigen is currently unknown.

Patients had blood sampled at baseline and again on cycle 4 day 1 and cycle 7 day 1. This sample comprised CD4+ or CD8+ T cells sorted from blood, obtained in a trial of the OX40 agonist ivuxolimab. The chain employs TRBV11-1 and TRBJ2-1, with TRBD2 identical over 16 bases. The clonotype originates from an adult with an advanced solid tumor such as melanoma, head and neck, liver or kidney cancer. CDR3 amino acids: CASSQTGLAGGHNEQFF. DNA for the CDR3: TGTGCCAGCAGCCAGACGGGACTAGCGGGGGGGCATAATGAGCAGTTCTTC.